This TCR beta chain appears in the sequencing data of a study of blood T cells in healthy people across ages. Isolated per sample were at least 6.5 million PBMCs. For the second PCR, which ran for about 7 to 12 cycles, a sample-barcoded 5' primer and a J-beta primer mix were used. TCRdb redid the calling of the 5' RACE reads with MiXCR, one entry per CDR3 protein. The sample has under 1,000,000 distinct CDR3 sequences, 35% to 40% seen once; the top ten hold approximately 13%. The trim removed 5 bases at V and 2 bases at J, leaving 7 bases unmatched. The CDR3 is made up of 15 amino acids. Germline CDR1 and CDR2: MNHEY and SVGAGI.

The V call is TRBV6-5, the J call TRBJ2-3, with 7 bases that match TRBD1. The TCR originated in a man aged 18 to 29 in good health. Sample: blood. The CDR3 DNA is TGTGCCAGCAGTCATCGGGACAGCTTCACAGATACGCAGTATTTT. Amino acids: CASSHRDSFTDTQYF.